Listed below are T cell receptor beta chains from one sample, sequenced in a study of T cell responses to AZD1222 COVID-19 vaccine. This table comes from immunoSEQ multiplex PCR, and its TCRdb copy is limited to in-frame clones, with some not included. This sample has some 140,000 clones, with about 93% found just once. Sequencing was performed on peripheral blood, taken 28 days after the second AZD1222 dose. These receptors were collected from an adult who received the AZD1222 COVID-19 vaccine. Each CDR3 is given with its conserved first and last residue. A D gene is named only where the DNA matches it firmly. Clone size, where shown, is once, few, many, or a class for clones that have expanded.

>TRBV2|.|TRBJ1-1|.
CASSEEVRAFF
TGTGCCAGCAGTGAAGAAGTGAGGGCTTTCTTT
>TRBV18|.|TRBJ2-7|.
CASSPMGLDGDEQYF
TGTGCCAGCTCACCCATGGGCCTGGACGGAGACGAGCAGTACTTC
>TRBV4-3|.|TRBJ2-7|.
CASSQDARTEQYF
TGCGCCAGCAGCCAAGATGCCCGAACCGAGCAGTACTTC
>TRBV7-3|.|TRBJ2-6|.
CASSLLGMISSGANVLTF
TGTGCCAGCAGCCTACTGGGGATGATCTCATCTGGGGCCAACGTCCTGACTTTC
>TRBV6-5|.|TRBJ1-5|once
CASSTGSNQPQHF
TGTGCCAGCAGTACAGGGAGCAATCAGCCCCAGCATTTT
>TRBV30|.|TRBJ1-4|few
CAWSSGAENEKLFF
TGTGCCTGGTCCAGTGGGGCGGAAAATGAAAAACTGTTTTTT
>TRBV3-1/TRBV3-2|.|TRBJ1-1|once
CASSPPGRTTEAFF
TGTGCCAGCAGCCCTCCGGGACGGACCACTGAAGCTTTCTTT
>TRBV28|.|TRBJ2-5|.
CASSLENNWGTQYF
TGTGCCAGCAGTTTAGAAAACAATTGGGGGACCCAGTACTTC
>TRBV7-8|.|TRBJ2-7|.
CASSSPWRGSYEQYF
TGTGCCAGCAGCTCCCCGTGGAGGGGCAGCTACGAGCAGTACTTC
>TRBV19|.|TRBJ1-1|.
CASSTGYTEAFF
TGTGCCAGTAGCACAGGGTATACTGAAGCTTTCTTT
>TRBV28|TRBD1|TRBJ1-2|.
CASRLQGADYGYTF
TGTGCCAGCAGGTTACAGGGGGCTGACTATGGCTACACCTTC
>TRBV7-3|TRBD1|TRBJ2-1|.
CASGQGAYNEQFF
TGTGCCAGCGGACAGGGGGCTTACAATGAGCAGTTCTTC
>TRBV12-3/TRBV12-4|TRBD1|TRBJ1-2|.
CASSLPWGQRYTF
TGTGCCAGCAGTTTACCGTGGGGACAGCGCTACACCTTC
>TRBV7-2|TRBD2|TRBJ2-3|.
CASSSTRGGDTDTQYF
TGTGCCAGCAGCTCGACCCGCGGGGGTGACACAGATACGCAGTATTTT
>TRBV29-1|.|TRBJ2-2|.
CSVGPFGTGELFF
TGCAGCGTTGGGCCATTCGGAACCGGGGAGCTGTTTTTT
>TRBV6-5|TRBD1|TRBJ1-2|once
CASSPGQGVLYTF
TGTGCCAGCAGTCCGGGACAGGGGGTCCTCTACACCTTC
>TRBV28|TRBD1|TRBJ1-5|.
CASTPRGLFQPQHF
TGTGCCAGCACCCCAAGGGGGCTCTTTCAGCCCCAGCATTTT